This TCR beta chain was retrieved from a study of shared clonotypes between healthy human individuals (TCRdb year 2020). At the level of the whole study: The cohort comprised two women and a few men aged 18 to 49 years. For each donor, three plates each were used for CD4 naive and CD4 memory, two plates were used for CD8 naive, and one plate was used for CD8 memory. Blood TCR repertoires of five healthy adults were deeply sequenced to estimate repertoire size and the extent of clonotype sharing between individuals. Different laboratories and diverse techniques were used to prepare libraries and sequence TCR repertoires, to increase sequencing depth and limit assay-specific biases. Leukapheresis yielded between about 0.94 and 10 billion PBMCs per donor. Broad study findings and their caveats: Compared with non-shared clonotypes, the clonotypes found in all four sorted-subset donors had higher generation probabilities. The small number of donors limited the genetic and exposure-history diversity represented. Rarefaction of sorted-subset datasets indicated incomplete sequencing despite the large sequencing depth. About 5% of naive CD4, 3.5% of naive CD8, approximately 2% of memory CD4, and 0.35% to 0.5% of memory CD8 clonotypes were shared across a handful of donors. Sampling was limited to blood, and TCR repertoires in tissue likely differ from TCR repertoires in blood. Naive subsets generally had larger estimated clonotype richness than memory subsets did. Based on pairwise subsampling, the degree of clonotype sharing among donors was expected to be affected by sequencing depth.

CD8 naive samples were obtained by positive selection for CCR7 among CD45RO-negative cells, yielding a CD45RA+CCR7+ population from which TemRA cells were excluded. Healthy HIV-negative adults with no recently reported acute infections or vaccinations were included as donors. All donors were Caucasian adults living in Nashville, Tennessee, USA. Blood was collected by leukapheresis, and PBMCs were isolated by Ficoll-Histopaque density gradient centrifugation and then cryopreserved in liquid nitrogen vapor phase. Analytical flow cytometry was used to check the purity and quantity of each magnetically sorted T cell population. From each sorted fraction, genomic DNA was isolated and quantified by UV absorbance on a Nanodrop 2000c. Note on this clone: The antigen this receptor binds is unknown. No base-level quality is on record; no much larger clone is a single base apart.

For CDR1 and CDR2, the germline V gene lists SNHLY and FYNNEI. The CDR3 measures 15 amino acids from cysteine to phenylalanine. Only the CDR3 DNA is retained, 45 bases long and in frame from the first base. Relative to germline, V is missing 6 bases and J is missing 3 bases, with 11 bases of the junction outside any gene match. Using the deep immunoSEQ assay, multiplex PCR amplified TCR CDR3 regions from genomic DNA. Extracted genomic DNA from each cell subset was distributed evenly across all wells of several immunoSEQ 96-well plates, and each plate was treated as a replicate. Each replicate PCR for sorted subsets received about 0.2 ug genomic DNA, equal to tens of thousands of T cell genomes. Purified libraries were measured with a Qubit 3.0 fluorometer, size-checked on a Bioanalyzer 2100, and measured again with the KAPA Library Quantification kit. Each immunoSEQ 96-well plate was sequenced on its own single-read 150-cycle Illumina NextSeq 550 flow cell. The original pipeline was this. Because the immunoSEQ output included only junctional sequences and no quality scores, the filtering could not be the same as the filtering used for full-length reads. To assign V/J genes and CDR3, sequences were annotated against IMGT germline references using PyIR, a Python wrapper for IgBLAST v1.9. Reads were filtered out if the reads had weak V/J assignments (E-value above 1e-6), no CDR3, stop codons, out-of-frame junctions, or ambiguous translated residues. V3J clonotypes were defined by identical inferred V gene, J gene, and CDR3 amino acid sequence. The percentage overlap between two repertoires was calculated by dividing the number of shared unique clonotypes by the size of the smaller repertoire. Richness of each repertoire was evaluated using RTK rarefaction, the Chao1 estimator, and Recon v2.1 estimates of unobserved clonotypes. For all TCRbeta clonotypes obtained by the gDNA method from a handful of donors, generation probabilities were computed with OLGA. The table was pulled from immuneACCESS by TCRdb, which kept in-frame rearrangements only. Such tables lose some clones; where checked, under half of the loss comes from unresolved V genes, and the rest has no known cause. V and J calls and clone size are given by that table; D and trimming were obtained from the DNA. The sample table holds millions of clones, of which more than 85% were seen once. The ten largest clones add up to approximately 1.7% of the sample.

Recombination joined TRBV2 with TRBJ2-7, with TRBD2 matching 7 junction bases. Sequences were obtained from naive CD8+ T cells from PBMCs. This sample's cell subset or site label indicates: CD45RA+CCR7+. The sequence came from a man between 18 and 29 years old in good health. Some clones in this sample may be carry-over from other donors' samples. CDR3 region: CASRPGGTPVYEQYF. The bases are TGTGCCAGCAGACCCGGGGGGACTCCCGTCTACGAGCAGTACTTC.